This T cell receptor beta chain was documented in a study of response to subunit inactivated influenza vaccine. In TCRdb, the RT-PCR reads were re-called with MiXCR into one record per CDR3 protein. The sample records approximately 530,000 distinct CDR3 sequences, approximately 12% being singletons. The TCR was taken from a man aged 50 to 59 who received an inactivated influenza vaccine. Sequencing used PBMCs from blood, obtained 35 to 45 days after vaccination.

The CDR3 here is CASSQGVTGRLTGELFF. DNA of the CDR3: TGCGCCAGCAGCCAAGGGGTGACAGGGAGGCTCACCGGGGAGCTGTTTTTT. The V and J genes are TRBV4-3 and TRBJ2-2; tentatively, D is TRBD1 (7 bases). This CDR3 comprises 17 residues. Trimming stripped 1 base from V and 4 bases from J, with 16 bases between. Germline V gives CDR1 LGHNA, CDR2 YSLEER.